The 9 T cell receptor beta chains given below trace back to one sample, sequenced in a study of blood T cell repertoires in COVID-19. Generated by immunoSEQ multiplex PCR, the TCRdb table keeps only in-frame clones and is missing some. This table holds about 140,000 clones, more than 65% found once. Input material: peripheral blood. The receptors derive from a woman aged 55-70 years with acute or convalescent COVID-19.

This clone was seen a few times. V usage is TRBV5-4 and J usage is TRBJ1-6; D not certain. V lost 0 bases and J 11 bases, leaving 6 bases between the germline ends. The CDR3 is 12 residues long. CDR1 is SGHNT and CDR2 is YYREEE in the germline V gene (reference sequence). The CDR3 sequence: CASSLAGTPLHF. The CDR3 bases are TGTGCCAGCAGCTTGGCAGGAACACCCCTCCACTTT.

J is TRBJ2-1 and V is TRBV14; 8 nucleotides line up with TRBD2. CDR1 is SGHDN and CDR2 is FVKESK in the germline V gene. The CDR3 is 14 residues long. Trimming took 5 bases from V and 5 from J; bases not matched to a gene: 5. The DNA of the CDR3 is TGTGCCAGCAGCTATCCCGGGGGGGACAATGAGCAGTTCTTC. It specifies CASSYPGGDNEQFF.

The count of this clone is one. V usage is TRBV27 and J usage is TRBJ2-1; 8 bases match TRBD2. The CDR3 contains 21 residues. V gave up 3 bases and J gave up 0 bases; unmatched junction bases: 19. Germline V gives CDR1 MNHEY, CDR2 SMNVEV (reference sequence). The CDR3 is CASSFHAPGLGFPSSYNEQFF. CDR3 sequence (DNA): TGTGCCAGCAGTTTTCATGCTCCGGGACTAGGGTTTCCCAGCTCCTACAATGAGCAGTTCTTC.

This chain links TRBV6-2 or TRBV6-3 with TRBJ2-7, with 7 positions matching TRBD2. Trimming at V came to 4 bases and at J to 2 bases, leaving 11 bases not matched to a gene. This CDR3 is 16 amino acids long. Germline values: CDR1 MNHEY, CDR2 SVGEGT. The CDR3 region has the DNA TGTGCCAGCAGTTTCTCCCTAGCGGAGTTAACCTACGAGCAGTACTTC. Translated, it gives CASSFSLAELTYEQYF.

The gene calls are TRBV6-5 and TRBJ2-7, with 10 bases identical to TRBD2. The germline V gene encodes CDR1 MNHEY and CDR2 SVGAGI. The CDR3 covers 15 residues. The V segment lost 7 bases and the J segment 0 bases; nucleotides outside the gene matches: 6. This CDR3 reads CASTPGLAVSYEQYF. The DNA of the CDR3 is TGTGCCAGCACCCCAGGACTAGCGGTCTCCTACGAGCAGTACTTC.

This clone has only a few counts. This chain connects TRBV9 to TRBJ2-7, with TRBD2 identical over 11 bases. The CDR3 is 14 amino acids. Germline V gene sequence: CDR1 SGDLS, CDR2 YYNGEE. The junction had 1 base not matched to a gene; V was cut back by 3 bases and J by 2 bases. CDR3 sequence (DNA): TGTGCCAGCAGCGGTAGCGGGAGGGCCTACGAGCAGTACTTC. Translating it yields CASSGSGRAYEQYF.

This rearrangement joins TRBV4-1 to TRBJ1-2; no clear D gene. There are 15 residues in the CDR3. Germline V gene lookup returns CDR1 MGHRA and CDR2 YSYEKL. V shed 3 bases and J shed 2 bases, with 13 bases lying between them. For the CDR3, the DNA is TGCGCCAGCAGCCAGCCCCAGAGGGAAAACTATGGCTACACCTTC. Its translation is CASSQPQRENYGYTF.

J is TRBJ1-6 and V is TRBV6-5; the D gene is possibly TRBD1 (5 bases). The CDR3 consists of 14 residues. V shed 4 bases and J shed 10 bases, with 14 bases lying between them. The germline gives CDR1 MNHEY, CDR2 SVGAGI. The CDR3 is CASSSPAGISPLHF. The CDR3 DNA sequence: TGTGCCAGCAGTTCGCCCGCAGGGATCTCACCCCTCCACTTT.

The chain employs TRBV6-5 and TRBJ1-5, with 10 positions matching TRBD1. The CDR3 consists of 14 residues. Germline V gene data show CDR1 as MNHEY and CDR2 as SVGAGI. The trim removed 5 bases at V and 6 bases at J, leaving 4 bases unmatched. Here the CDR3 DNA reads TGTGCCAGCAGTCGACAGGGGGCGGGTCAGCCCCAGCATTTT. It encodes CASSRQGAGQPQHF.